These 22 T cell receptor beta chains came from one sample sequenced in a study of shared clonotypes between healthy human individuals. Sequenced by immunoSEQ multiplex PCR; TCRdb stores in-frame clones only, minus some. The sample has about 490,000 clones, about three quarters seen once. Sequenced: PBMCs. These receptors were collected from a woman between 40 and 50 years old in good health. Some clones in this sample may be carry-over from other donors' samples.

This chain connects TRBV28 to TRBJ2-1; maybe TRBD2 (6 bases). CDR1 and CDR2 from the germline V gene are MDHEN and SYDVKM. Trimming cost V 5 bases and J 5 bases, with 13 bases left between them. CDR3 length equals 14 residues. Here the CDR3 DNA reads TGTGCCAGCAGTCCTAGCGAGTTCCACAATGAGCAGTTCTTC. It translates to CASSPSEFHNEQFF.

This chain uses TRBV19 with TRBJ2-5, with 11 bases identical to TRBD2. Germline lookup yields CDR1 LNHDA and CDR2 SQIVND (reference sequence). Germline trimming cut 1 base from V and 4 bases from J; bases unmatched to any gene: 8. CDR3 length: 17 amino acids. The CDR3 region has the DNA TGTGCCAGTAGTATAGGGGGGACTAGCGGAATCGGAGAGACCCAGTACTTC. The encoded protein is CASSIGGTSGIGETQYF.

The gene calls are TRBV28 and TRBJ1-5; D may be TRBD1 (5 bases). This CDR3 is 15 amino acids long. The germline CDR1 and CDR2 sequences are MDHEN and SYDVKM. The V end lost 2 bases, the J end lost 2 bases, and 10 bases lay between the germline ends. This chain's CDR3 is CASSLGGLGNQPQHF. The CDR3 nucleotides read TGTGCCAGCAGTTTAGGGGGTTTGGGCAATCAGCCCCAGCATTTT. Full variable domain (outside the CDR3, taken from reference TRBV28 and TRBJ1-5): DVKVTQSSRYLVKRTGEKVFLECVQDMDHENMFWYRQDPGLGLRLIYFSYDVKMKEKGDIPEGYSVSREKKERFSLILESASTNQTSMYLCASSLGGLGNQPQHFGDGTRLSIL.

This chain joins TRBV9 and TRBJ2-1, with TRBD2 matching 9 bases. J was trimmed by 3 bases and V by 0 bases; bases with no gene match: 4. The CDR3 has 16 amino acids. Germline V gives CDR1 SGDLS, CDR2 YYNGEE. The CDR3 DNA reads TGTGCCAGCAGCGTAGTCGGGACTAGCAACTACAATGAGCAGTTCTTC. Its protein product is CASSVVGTSNYNEQFF.

This chain uses TRBV5-1 with TRBJ2-5; D call uncertain. The CDR3 has 15 residues. Trimming pared 4 bases from V and 2 bases from J, leaving 15 bases between. The germline CDR1 and CDR2 sequences are SGHRS and YFSETQ. The CDR3 reads CASSRQMGHQETQYF. CDR3 sequence (DNA): TGCGCCAGCAGCAGACAAATGGGCCATCAAGAGACCCAGTACTTC.

The V and J genes are TRBV7-3 and TRBJ2-1, with D tentatively TRBD2 (6 bases). The CDR3 totals 14 residues. Germline CDR1 reads SGHTA; CDR2 reads FQGTGA. V gave up 3 bases and J gave up 7 bases, with 13 bases separating them. Here the CDR3 reads CASSFSGVGNEQFF. DNA of the CDR3: TGTGCCAGCAGCTTTAGCGGCGTCGGGAATGAGCAGTTCTTC.

This clone has a single count. V is TRBV28 and J is TRBJ1-2; D remains ambiguous. V lost 11 bases and J 4 bases, leaving 14 bases between the germline ends. The CDR3 spans 12 residues. The germline gives CDR1 MDHEN, CDR2 SYDVKM. CDR3 residues: CAGFLMGYGYTF. The CDR3 nucleotides read TGTGCCGGGTTTCTGATGGGCTATGGCTACACCTTC.

CDR3 DNA: TGTGCCAACATCCCATGGACGGGGAACACTGAAGCTTTCTTT. This encodes CANIPWTGNTEAFF. The gene calls are TRBV2 and TRBJ1-1; D gene ambiguous. Germline V gene lookup returns CDR1 SNHLY and CDR2 FYNNEI. V lost 10 bases to trimming and J lost 1 base, with 16 bases between them. The CDR3 length is 14 residues.

The chain employs TRBV11-2 and TRBJ2-1; a weak D match, TRBD2 (6 bases). Per the germline V gene, CDR1 is SGHAT and CDR2 is FQNNGV. V shed 3 bases and J shed 0 bases, with 9 bases lying between them. This CDR3 has 15 amino acids. The CDR3 DNA sequence: TGTGCCAGCAGCTTCGGGAGCAGCTCCTACAATGAGCAGTTCTTC. Encoded protein: CASSFGSSSYNEQFF.

The rearrangement joins TRBV9 to TRBJ2-1; 9 nucleotides align to TRBD2. V trimming: 0 bases; J trimming: 4 bases; junction bases outside the gene matches: 2. Germline V gene lookup returns CDR1 SGDLS and CDR2 YYNGEE. The CDR3 runs 15 residues. This CDR3 is CASSVELAGYNEQFF. In nucleotides, the CDR3 is TGTGCCAGCAGCGTAGAGCTAGCGGGGTACAATGAGCAGTTCTTC. The full variable domain, its missing parts supplied by reference TRBV9 and TRBJ2-1, is DSGVTQTPKHLITATGQRVTLRCSPRSGDLSVYWYQQSLDQGLQFLIQYYNGEERAKGNILERFSAQQFPDLHSELNLSSLELGDSALYFCASSVELAGYNEQFFGPGTRLTVL.

V usage is TRBV11-1 and J usage is TRBJ1-1, with a tentative D call TRBD1 (6 bases). The CDR3 extends over 15 amino acids. CDR1 and CDR2 from the germline V gene are SGHAT and FQDESV (reference sequence). Trimming took off 3 bases at V and 0 bases at J, with 11 bases between the two ends. In DNA form, the CDR3 reads TGTGCCAGCAGCTTGCAGGGGAGCATGAACACTGAAGCTTTCTTT. The encoded protein is CASSLQGSMNTEAFF. The full variable domain, with the rest looked up from reference TRBV11-1 and TRBJ1-1, is EAEVAQSPRYKITEKSQAVAFWCDPISGHATLYWYRQILGQGPELLVQFQDESVVDDSQLPKDRFSAERLKGVDSTLKIQPAELGDSAMYLCASSLQGSMNTEAFFGQGTRLTVV.

This clone has just one count. This CDR3 is also generated by other DNA sequences in the sample. The gene calls are TRBV9 and TRBJ1-5; D gene unclear. The CDR3 consists of 14 residues. V lost 0 bases, J lost 7 bases, and 11 bases lay in between. Germline-derived CDR1 and CDR2 are SGDLS and YYNGEE. CDR3 nucleotide sequence: TGTGCCAGCAGCGTAGGAGGCGGGTCCCAGCCCCAGCATTTT. Translation gives CASSVGGGSQPQHF.

This chain connects TRBV28 to TRBJ2-5; 8 positions agree with TRBD1. The CDR3 covers 15 residues. The J segment lost 5 bases and the V segment lost 7 bases, leaving 12 bases of the junction unmatched. The germline gives CDR1 MDHEN, CDR2 SYDVKM. CDR3 DNA sequence: TGTGCCAGCATGGAGTCGCAGGGGGCCCGGGAGACCCAGTACTTC. It encodes CASMESQGARETQYF.

There are a few counts of this clone. The chain recombines TRBV5-1 with TRBJ1-1; D call uncertain. CDR1 SGHRS and CDR2 YFSETQ come from the germline V gene. CDR3 size: 12 residues. Trimming left V 6 bases short and J 3 bases short, with 9 bases between. The CDR3 nucleotides read TGCGCCAGCAAGTATACTGACACTGAAGCTTTCTTT. This gives the protein CASKYTDTEAFF.

CDR3 bases: TGCGCCAGCAGCTTGGGGGGACTACTCCTGGATACGCAGTATTTT. Protein sequence: CASSLGGLLLDTQYF. This chain joins TRBV5-1 and TRBJ2-3, with 7 nucleotides matching TRBD2. The V gene's germline CDR1 is SGHRS and CDR2 YFSETQ. J lost 6 bases, V lost 0 bases, and 7 bases had no gene match. This CDR3 comprises 15 residues.

This chain connects TRBV30 to TRBJ1-2; D might be TRBD1 (5 bases). Germline V gene lookup returns CDR1 GTSNPN and CDR2 SVGIG (reference sequence). Trimming shortened V by 0 bases and J by 7 bases, and 9 bases separated the two germline ends. CDR3 length equals 12 residues. The CDR3 here is CAWSVGESGYTF. The CDR3 DNA sequence: TGTGCCTGGAGTGTAGGGGAATCTGGCTACACCTTC.

With regard to this clone: Its ends do not fully match the called genes, so a read error is possible. The CDR3 is CASRLSGTGKTQYF. Here the CDR3 DNA reads TGTGCCAGCAGATTATCCGGGACAGGGAAGACCCAGTACTTC. V usage is TRBV27 and J usage is TRBJ2-5, with 9 bases that match TRBD1. CDR1 MNHEY and CDR2 SMNVEV come from the germline V gene (reference sequence). This CDR3 is 14 amino acids long.

The gene calls are TRBV11-2 and TRBJ2-1; 7 positions agree with TRBD2. The CDR3 length is 16 residues. V was pared by 1 base and J by 4 bases, with 7 bases of the junction left unmatched. Germline-derived CDR1 and CDR2 are SGHAT and FQNNGV. The CDR3, as DNA: TGTGCCAGCAGCTTAGCGCACAGCGGGACTTACAATGAGCAGTTCTTC. Its protein product is CASSLAHSGTYNEQFF.

Comment on this clone: The sample contains more than one DNA sequence encoding this CDR3. The V gene is TRBV19, the J gene TRBJ2-2, with D unresolved. From germline, CDR1 is LNHDA and CDR2 SQIVND (reference sequence). The V and J ends lost 2 bases and 1 base respectively, with 5 bases between them. The CDR3 totals 14 residues. The CDR3 spells CASSISRNTGELFF. The CDR3 DNA follows: TGTGCCAGTAGTATAAGCAGGAACACCGGGGAGCTGTTTTTT.

V and J are TRBV7-2 and TRBJ2-3, with 9 nucleotides matching TRBD2. The CDR3 sequence is 15 residues long. Germline V gives CDR1 SGHTA, CDR2 FQGNSA. The junction had 6 bases not matched to a gene; V was cut back by 4 bases and J by 4 bases. The chain's CDR3 is CASSYQAGGADTQYF. As DNA, the CDR3 is TGTGCCAGCAGCTACCAAGCGGGAGGCGCAGATACGCAGTATTTT.

J is TRBJ1-2 and V is TRBV28; D is undetermined. The CDR3 is 11 amino acids. The germline V and J ends were trimmed by 3 bases and 8 bases, with 7 bases remaining between them. Germline V lookup: CDR1 MDHEN, CDR2 SYDVKM. The CDR3 protein is CASSFAGGYTF. The CDR3 nucleotides are TGTGCCAGCAGTTTCGCGGGGGGCTACACCTTC.

CDR3 sequence reads: CASSKREGADTQYF. In DNA, the CDR3 is TGTGCCAGTAGTAAGCGGGAGGGGGCAGATACGCAGTATTTT. The chain links TRBV19 to TRBJ2-3; TRBD2 agrees at 10 bases. With V trimmed by 4 bases and J by 4 bases, 2 bases remained unmatched. CDR1 is LNHDA, CDR2 SQIVND, per germline (reference sequence). CDR3 length: 14 amino acids.